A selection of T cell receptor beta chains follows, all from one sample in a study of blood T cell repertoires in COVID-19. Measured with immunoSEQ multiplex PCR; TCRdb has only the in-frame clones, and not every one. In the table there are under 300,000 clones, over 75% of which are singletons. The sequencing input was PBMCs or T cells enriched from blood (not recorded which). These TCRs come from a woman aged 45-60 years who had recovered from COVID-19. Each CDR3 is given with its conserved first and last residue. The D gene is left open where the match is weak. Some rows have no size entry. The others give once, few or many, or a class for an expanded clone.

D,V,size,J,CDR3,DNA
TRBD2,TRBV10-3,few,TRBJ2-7,CAISASASGSSEQYF,TGTGCCATCAGTGCTTCGGCTAGCGGGAGTTCTGAGCAGTACTTC
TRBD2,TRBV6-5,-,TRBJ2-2,CASSYSLAGGELFF,TGTGCCAGCAGTTACTCCCTAGCGGGCGGGGAGCTGTTTTTT
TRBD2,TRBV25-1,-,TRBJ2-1,CASTHGTSGNEQFF,TGTGCCAGCACGCACGGGACTAGCGGGAATGAGCAGTTCTTC
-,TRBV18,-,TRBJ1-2,CASSRSGNYGYTF,TGTGCCAGCTCTCGCTCAGGGAACTATGGCTACACCTTC
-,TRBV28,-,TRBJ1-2,CASSLRGHSMGYTF,TGTGCCAGCAGTTTAAGGGGACACAGTATGGGCTACACCTTC
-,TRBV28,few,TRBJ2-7,CASSLPTGRSYEQYF,TGTGCCAGCAGTTTACCAACGGGAAGGTCCTACGAGCAGTACTTC
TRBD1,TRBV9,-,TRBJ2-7,CASSEDRGLPYEQYF,TGTGCCAGCAGCGAAGACAGGGGGCTTCCCTACGAGCAGTACTTC
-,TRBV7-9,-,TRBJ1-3,CASSLARPIGNTIYF,TGTGCCAGCAGCTTAGCGCGGCCAATTGGAAACACCATATATTTT
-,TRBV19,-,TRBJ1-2,CASSIRYIGDNYGYTF,TGTGCCAGTAGTATTCGTTATATCGGGGATAACTATGGCTACACCTTC
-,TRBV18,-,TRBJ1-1,CASSSDRNTEAFF,TGTGCCAGCTCGTCCGACAGGAACACTGAAGCTTTCTTT
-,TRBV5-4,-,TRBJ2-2,CASSKDRNTGELFF,TGTGCCAGCAGCAAGGACAGAAACACCGGGGAGCTGTTTTTT
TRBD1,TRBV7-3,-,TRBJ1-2,CASSPDRDGYTF,TGTGCCAGCAGCCCCGACAGGGACGGCTACACCTTC
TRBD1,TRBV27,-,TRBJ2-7,CASSLKGSGTGYYEQYF,TGTGCCAGCAGTTTAAAGGGATCCGGGACAGGGTACTACGAGCAGTACTTC
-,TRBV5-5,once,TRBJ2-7,CASSSPSLAEQYF,TGTGCCAGCAGCTCGCCCTCCTTGGCCGAGCAGTACTTC
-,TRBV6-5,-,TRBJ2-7,CASSYSIQGGYEQYF,TGTGCCAGCAGTTACTCTATACAGGGTGGCTACGAGCAGTACTTC
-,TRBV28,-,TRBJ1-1,CASRSTTRNTEAFF,TGTGCCAGCAGATCCACGACAAGAAACACTGAAGCTTTCTTT
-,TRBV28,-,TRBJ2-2,CASSLFVAANTGELFF,TGTGCCAGCAGTTTATTTGTCGCAGCGAACACCGGGGAGCTGTTTTTT
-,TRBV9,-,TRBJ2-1,CASSVGGTWSYNEQFF,TGTGCCAGCAGCGTAGGGGGGACTTGGTCCTACAATGAGCAGTTCTTC
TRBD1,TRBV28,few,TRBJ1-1,CASSLYRGSTEAFF,TGTGCCAGCAGTTTATACAGGGGGAGCACTGAAGCTTTCTTT
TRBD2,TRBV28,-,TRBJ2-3,CASSPLSLAGTSDTQYF,TGTGCCAGCAGTCCCCTTAGTTTAGCGGGAACATCAGATACGCAGTATTTT
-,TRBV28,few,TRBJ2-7,CASMAGDRYEQYF,TGTGCCAGCATGGCGGGGGACAGGTACGAGCAGTACTTC
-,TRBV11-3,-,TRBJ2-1,CASSLGSSSYNEQFF,TGTGCCAGCAGCTTAGGGTCCAGCTCCTACAATGAGCAGTTCTTC
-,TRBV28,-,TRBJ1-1,CASSIPGGATEAFF,TGTGCCAGCAGTATACCAGGAGGGGCTACTGAAGCTTTCTTT
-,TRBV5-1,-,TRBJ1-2,CASSLALSLDSYGYTF,TGCGCCAGCAGCTTGGCCCTCTCCCTGGACAGCTATGGCTACACCTTC
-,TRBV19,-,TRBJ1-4,CASIKFPRANEKLFF,TGTGCCAGTATAAAGTTTCCGAGGGCTAATGAAAAACTGTTTTTT
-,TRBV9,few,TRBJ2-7,CASSVSGGSSSYEQYF,TGTGCCAGCAGCGTATCTGGCGGTTCGAGCTCCTACGAGCAGTACTTC
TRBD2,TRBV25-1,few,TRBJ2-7,CASGSQLVLIREGEQYF,TGTGCCAGCGGGTCCCAGCTAGTATTGATACGGGAGGGCGAGCAGTACTTC
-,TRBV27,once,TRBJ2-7,CASSLKGQRLYEQYF,TGTGCCAGCAGTTTAAAAGGACAGAGACTCTACGAGCAGTACTTC
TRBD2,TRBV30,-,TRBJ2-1,CAWSGGLAGVSYNEQFF,TGTGCCTGGAGCGGAGGACTAGCGGGCGTTTCCTACAATGAGCAGTTCTTC
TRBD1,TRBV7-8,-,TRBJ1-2,CASSRTGVSLGYTF,TGTGCCAGCAGCCGGACAGGAGTCTCCTTGGGCTACACCTTC
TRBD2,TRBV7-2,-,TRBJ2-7,CASSFRTTGRSYEQYF,TGTGCCAGCAGCTTCCGGACTACCGGGAGGTCCTACGAGCAGTACTTC
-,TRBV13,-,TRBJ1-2,CASSSNQDSRIYGYTF,TGTGCCAGCAGCTCGAACCAGGACAGCCGCATCTATGGCTACACCTTC
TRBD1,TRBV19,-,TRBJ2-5,CASSSLGQGPETQYF,TGTGCCAGTAGTAGCCTTGGACAGGGGCCAGAGACCCAGTACTTC
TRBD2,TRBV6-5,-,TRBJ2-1,CASSLTSGEHNEQFF,TGTGCCAGCAGCCTAACTAGCGGAGAACACAATGAGCAGTTCTTC
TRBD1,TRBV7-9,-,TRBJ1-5,CASSRTGLGQPQHF,TGTGCCAGCAGCCGGACAGGATTAGGTCAGCCCCAGCATTTT
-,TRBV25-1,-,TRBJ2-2,CASRSPSPDTGELFF,TGTGCCAGCAGGAGCCCTAGCCCCGACACCGGGGAGCTGTTTTTT
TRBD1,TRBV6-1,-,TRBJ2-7,CASSERTGVDYEQYF,TGTGCCAGCAGTGAGAGGACAGGGGTGGATTACGAGCAGTACTTC
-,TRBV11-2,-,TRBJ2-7,CASSLVGGALSYEQYF,TGTGCCAGCAGCTTAGTAGGCGGGGCCCTCTCCTACGAGCAGTACTTC
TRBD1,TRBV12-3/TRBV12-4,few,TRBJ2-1,CASNDRGDQFF,TGTGCCAGCAATGACAGGGGGGACCAGTTCTTC
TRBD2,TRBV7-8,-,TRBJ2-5,CASSLVTAGGQETQYF,TGTGCCAGCAGCTTAGTGACGGCGGGAGGACAAGAGACCCAGTACTTC
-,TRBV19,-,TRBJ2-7,CASSSGEGTYEQYF,TGTGCCAGTAGTTCGGGGGAAGGCACCTACGAGCAGTACTTC
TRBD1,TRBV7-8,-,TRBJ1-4,CASSLVGATGEVEKLFF,TGTGCCAGCAGCTTAGTAGGGGCGACAGGGGAAGTTGAAAAACTGTTTTTT
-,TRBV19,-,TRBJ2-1,CASSMGPAADNEQFF,TGTGCCAGTAGTATGGGTCCGGCCGCGGACAATGAGCAGTTCTTC
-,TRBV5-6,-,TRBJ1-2,CASGETFYGYTF,TGTGCCAGCGGGGAGACATTCTATGGCTACACCTTC
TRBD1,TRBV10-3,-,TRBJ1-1,CAISLQGTNTEAFF,TGTGCCATCAGTTTACAGGGGACGAACACTGAAGCTTTCTTT
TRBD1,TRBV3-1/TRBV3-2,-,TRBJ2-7,CASSQEPGQGPYEQYF,TGTGCCAGCAGCCAAGAACCGGGACAGGGACCCTACGAGCAGTACTTC
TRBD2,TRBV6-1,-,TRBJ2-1,CASSEARVKTSGRNNEQFF,TGTGCCAGCAGTGAAGCGCGGGTAAAGACTAGCGGGAGAAACAATGAGCAGTTCTTC